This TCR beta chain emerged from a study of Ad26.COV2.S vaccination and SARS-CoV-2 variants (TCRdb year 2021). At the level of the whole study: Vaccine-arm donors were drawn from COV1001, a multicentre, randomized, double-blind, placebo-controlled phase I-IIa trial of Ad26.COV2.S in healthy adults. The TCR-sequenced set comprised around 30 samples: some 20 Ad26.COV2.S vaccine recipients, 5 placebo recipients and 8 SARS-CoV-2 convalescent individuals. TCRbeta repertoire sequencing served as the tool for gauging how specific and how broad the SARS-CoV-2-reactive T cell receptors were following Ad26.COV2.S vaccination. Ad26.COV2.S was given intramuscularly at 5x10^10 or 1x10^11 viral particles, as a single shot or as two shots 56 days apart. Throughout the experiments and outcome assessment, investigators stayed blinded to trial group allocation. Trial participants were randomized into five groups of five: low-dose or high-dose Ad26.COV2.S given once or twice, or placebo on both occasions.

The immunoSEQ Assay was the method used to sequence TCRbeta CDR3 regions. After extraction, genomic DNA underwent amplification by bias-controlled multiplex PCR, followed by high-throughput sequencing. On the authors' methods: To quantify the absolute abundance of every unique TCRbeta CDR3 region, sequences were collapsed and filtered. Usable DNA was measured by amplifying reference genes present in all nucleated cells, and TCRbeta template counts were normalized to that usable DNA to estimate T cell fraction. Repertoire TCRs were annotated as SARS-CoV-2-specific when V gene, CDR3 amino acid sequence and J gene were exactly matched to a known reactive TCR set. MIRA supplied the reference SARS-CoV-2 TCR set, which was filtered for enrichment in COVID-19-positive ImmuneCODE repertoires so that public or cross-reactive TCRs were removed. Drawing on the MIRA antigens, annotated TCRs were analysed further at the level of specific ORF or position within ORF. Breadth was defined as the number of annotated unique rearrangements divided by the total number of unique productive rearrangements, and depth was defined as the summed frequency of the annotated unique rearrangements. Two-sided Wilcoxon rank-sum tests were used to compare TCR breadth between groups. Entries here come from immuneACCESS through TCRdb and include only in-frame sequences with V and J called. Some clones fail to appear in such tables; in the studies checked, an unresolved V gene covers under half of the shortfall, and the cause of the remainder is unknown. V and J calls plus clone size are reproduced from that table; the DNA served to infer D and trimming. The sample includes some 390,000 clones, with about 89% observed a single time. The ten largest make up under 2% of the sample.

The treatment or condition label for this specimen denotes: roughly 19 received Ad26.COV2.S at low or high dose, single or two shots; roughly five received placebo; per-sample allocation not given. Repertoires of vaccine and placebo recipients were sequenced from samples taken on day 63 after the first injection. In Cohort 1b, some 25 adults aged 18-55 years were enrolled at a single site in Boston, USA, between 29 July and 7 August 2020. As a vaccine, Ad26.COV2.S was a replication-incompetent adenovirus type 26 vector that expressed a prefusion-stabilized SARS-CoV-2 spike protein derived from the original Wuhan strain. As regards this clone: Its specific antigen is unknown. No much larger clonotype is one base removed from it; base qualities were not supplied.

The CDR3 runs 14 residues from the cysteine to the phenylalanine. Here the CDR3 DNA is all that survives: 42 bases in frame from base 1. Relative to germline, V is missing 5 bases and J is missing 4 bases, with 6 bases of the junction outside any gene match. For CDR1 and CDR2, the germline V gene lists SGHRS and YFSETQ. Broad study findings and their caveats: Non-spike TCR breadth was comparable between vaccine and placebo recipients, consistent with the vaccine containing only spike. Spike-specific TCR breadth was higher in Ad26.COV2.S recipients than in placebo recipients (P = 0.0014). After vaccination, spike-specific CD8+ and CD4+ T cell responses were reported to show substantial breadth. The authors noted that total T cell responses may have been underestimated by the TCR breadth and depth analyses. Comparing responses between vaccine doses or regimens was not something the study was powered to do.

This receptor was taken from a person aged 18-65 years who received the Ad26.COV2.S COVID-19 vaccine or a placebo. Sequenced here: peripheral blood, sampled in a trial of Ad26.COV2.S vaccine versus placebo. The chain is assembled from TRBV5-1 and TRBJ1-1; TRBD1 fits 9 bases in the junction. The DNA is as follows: TGCGCCAGCAGGGGGACAGGGTCGGTCACTGAAGCTTTCTTT. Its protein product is CASRGTGSVTEAFF.